This entry lists 18 T cell receptor beta chains sequenced from one sample in a study of blood T cell repertoires in COVID-19. Some clones are missing from TCRdb's copy, which holds only in-frame ones; the method was immunoSEQ multiplex PCR. Here the sample spans about 300,000 clones, roughly 90% being singletons. The specimen sequenced was PBMCs or T cells enriched from blood (not recorded which). The receptors originated from a woman aged 50 to 60 who had been exposed to COVID-19.

The rearrangement joins TRBV9 to TRBJ1-4; 11 nucleotides match TRBD1. The V gene's germline CDR1 is SGDLS and CDR2 YYNGEE. With 3 bases clipped from V and 5 bases from J, the junction kept 3 bases outside the gene matches. This CDR3 has 15 residues. Here the CDR3 DNA reads TGTGCCAGCAGCGAGGGGGACAGGGGGAATGAAAAACTGTTTTTT. Translation: CASSEGDRGNEKLFF.

Only a few counts were recorded for this clone. Other DNA variants within this sample encode the same CDR3. The V gene is TRBV19, the J gene TRBJ1-1; D is uncertain. Trimming removed 3 bases at V and 1 base at J, with 6 bases between. CDR3 length equals 13 residues. Germline V lookup: CDR1 LNHDA, CDR2 SQIVND (reference sequence). CDR3 protein: CASSILKNTEAFF. The CDR3 DNA reads TGTGCCAGTAGTATCCTTAAGAACACTGAAGCTTTCTTT.

The chain links TRBV10-3 to TRBJ1-2; the D gene is possibly TRBD1 (6 bases). V lost 3 bases, J lost 8 bases, and 13 bases lay in between. Germline V lookup: CDR1 ENHRY, CDR2 SYGVKD. This CDR3 has 13 amino acids. The CDR3 sequence is CAISEPGVIGYTF. Here the CDR3 DNA reads TGTGCCATCAGTGAACCAGGGGTTATAGGCTACACCTTC.

Here the CDR3 DNA reads TGTGCCAGCAGTTTAGGGGGGGCGTTTGGGGCCAACGTCCTGACTTTC. Protein sequence: CASSLGGAFGANVLTF. This chain joins TRBV28 and TRBJ2-6; D is possibly TRBD2 (7 bases). V was clipped by 2 bases and J by 3 bases, with 11 bases between them. This CDR3 has 16 amino acids. Germline lookup yields CDR1 MDHEN and CDR2 SYDVKM.

This clone was detected a few times. The genes are TRBV6-5 and TRBJ2-3; no firm D call. Trimming pared 8 bases from V and 6 bases from J, leaving 15 bases between. This CDR3 spans 13 amino acids. Per germline, CDR1 MNHEY and CDR2 SVGAGI. CDR3 region: CASLANGRDTQYF. In nucleotides, the CDR3 is TGTGCCAGCCTCGCGAATGGTCGTGATACGCAGTATTTT.

The V call is TRBV14, the J call TRBJ2-3, with 8 bases that match TRBD1. After removal of 7 bases from V and 5 bases from J, the junction contained 14 bases not matched to a gene. The CDR3 has 16 residues. Germline CDR1 is SGHDN and CDR2 is FVKESK. In nucleotides, the CDR3 is TGTGCCAGCAACGACAAGGGGGCAGGGGGCATAGATACGCAGTATTTT. Translating it yields CASNDKGAGGIDTQYF.

The chain has TRBV30 and TRBJ2-7; TRBD1 agrees at 7 bases. Trimming took 1 base from V and 0 from J; bases not matched to a gene: 6. The CDR3 has 15 amino acids. Germline V lookup: CDR1 GTSNPN, CDR2 SVGIG (reference sequence). CDR3 amino acids: CAWSGQGEGSYEQYF. The CDR3 nucleotides are TGTGCCTGGAGTGGACAGGGCGAAGGCTCCTACGAGCAGTACTTC.

J is TRBJ1-5 and V is TRBV19; no clear D. The CDR3 contains 16 residues. Per the germline V gene, CDR1 is LNHDA and CDR2 is SQIVND (reference sequence). V lost 1 base and J lost 1, with 11 bases in between. CDR3 loop: CASSIVQDASNQPQHF. The CDR3 nucleotides are TGTGCCAGTAGTATAGTGCAGGATGCGAGCAATCAGCCCCAGCATTTT.

The chain combines TRBV20-1 with TRBJ2-7, with 9 bases identical to TRBD1. The CDR3 totals 13 residues. Germline values: CDR1 DFQATT, CDR2 SNEGSKA (reference sequence). V gave up 3 bases and J gave up 4 bases; unmatched junction bases: 4. The CDR3 sequence: CSASLQGAYEQYF. CDR3 sequence (DNA): TGCAGTGCTAGTTTACAGGGGGCTTACGAGCAGTACTTC.

This clone was picked up a small number of times. For the CDR3, the DNA is TGTGCCAGCAGCCTCGGAGCGGGACAGGGAGAGCACGGGAGCGAGCAGTACTTC. Translation gives CASSLGAGQGEHGSEQYF. J is TRBJ2-7 and V is TRBV7-9; 9 bases line up with TRBD1. The germline V gene has CDR1 SEHNR and CDR2 FQNEAQ (reference sequence). The CDR3 sequence is 18 residues long. V lost 5 bases and J lost 6; bases outside the gene matches: 20. Combining the CDR3 with reference TRBV7-9 and TRBJ2-7 gives the whole variable domain DTGVSQNPRHKITKRGQNVTFRCDPISEHNRLYWYRQTLGQGPEFLTYFQNEAQLEKSRLLSDRFSAERPKGSFSTLEIQRTEQGDSAMYLCASSLGAGQGEHGSEQYFGPGTRLTVT.

As DNA, the CDR3 is TGTGCCAGCCAGATGGCCGGGGAGCTGTTTTTT. This translates into CASQMAGELFF. The chain links TRBV2 to TRBJ2-2; D remains ambiguous. Trimming left V 8 bases short and J 6 bases short, with 7 bases between. CDR3 length equals 11 residues. CDR1 is SNHLY, CDR2 FYNNEI, per germline.

The rearrangement uses TRBV7-2 and TRBJ2-1; 7 bases map to TRBD2. This CDR3 spans 16 amino acids. The V gene's germline CDR1 is SGHTA and CDR2 FQGNSA. V lost 0 bases to trimming and J lost 6 bases; unmatched junction nucleotides: 8. CDR3 DNA: TGTGCCAGCAGCTTAGCGCAGGGCGGGGGAGTCAATGAGCAGTTCTTC. Protein product: CASSLAQGGGVNEQFF. The full variable domain, completed using reference TRBV7-2 and TRBJ2-1, is GAGVSQSPSNKVTEKGKDVELRCDPISGHTALYWYRQSLGQGLEFLIYFQGNSAPDKSGLPSDRFSAERTGGSVSTLTIQRTQQEDSAVYLCASSLAQGGGVNEQFFGPGTRLTVL.

The V gene is TRBV15, the J gene TRBJ2-3, with 9 bases lining up with TRBD2. V lost 0 bases, J lost 3 bases, and 13 bases stayed unmatched. The CDR3 sequence is 19 residues long. Germline V gene lookup returns CDR1 LNHNV and CDR2 YYDKDF (reference sequence). CDR3 loop: CATSREAPSGALRTDTQYF. The DNA for the CDR3 is TGTGCCACCAGCAGAGAGGCGCCTAGCGGGGCCTTGAGAACAGATACGCAGTATTTT.

The J gene is TRBJ1-1, the V gene TRBV6-1; TRBD1 is a possible D gene (6 bases). Germline assignment: CDR1 MNHNS and CDR2 SASEGT. V shed 2 bases and J shed 0 bases, with 7 bases lying between them. The CDR3 contains 14 residues. CDR3 sequence reads: CASSEWDMNTEAFF. CDR3 bases: TGTGCCAGCAGTGAATGGGACATGAACACTGAAGCTTTCTTT.

V usage is TRBV5-1 and J usage is TRBJ2-1; 7 nucleotides match TRBD2. The V and J ends lost 0 bases and 7 bases, in that order; junction bases with no gene match: 10. The CDR3 runs 16 residues. CDR1 and CDR2 from the germline V gene are SGHRS and YFSETQ. CDR3 sequence reads: CASSLGLGGGGNEQFF. CDR3 nucleotide sequence: TGCGCCAGCAGCTTGGGACTTGGCGGGGGAGGGAATGAGCAGTTCTTC.

V is TRBV28 and J is TRBJ1-1; D not resolved. CDR3 size: 15 residues. Trimming removed 3 bases at V and 4 bases at J, with 15 bases between. Germline assignment: CDR1 MDHEN and CDR2 SYDVKM. The CDR3 coding sequence is TGTGCCAGCAGTTTCCTCAAGGGTGCGGGCACTGAAGCTTTCTTT. Amino acid sequence: CASSFLKGAGTEAFF.

This chain's CDR3 is CASRTGGTTNEKLFF. In DNA form, the CDR3 reads TGTGCCAGCAGGACAGGGGGCACAACTAATGAAAAACTGTTTTTT. The V and J genes are TRBV2 and TRBJ1-4; 10 nucleotides match TRBD1. The CDR3 loop spans 15 amino acids. The V gene end was trimmed by 6 bases and the J gene end by 0 bases; junction bases not matched to a gene: 1. Germline V gene data show CDR1 as SNHLY and CDR2 as FYNNEI.

The chain recombines TRBV6-5 with TRBJ2-2; weak D call: TRBD1 (6 bases). Germline CDR1 is MNHEY and CDR2 is SVGAGI. The CDR3 has 15 amino acids. Trimming left V 6 bases short and J 0 bases short, with 11 bases between. The CDR3: CASRTGNANTGELFF. The CDR3 nucleotides are TGTGCCAGCAGAACAGGGAACGCGAACACCGGGGAGCTGTTTTTT.